A selection of T cell receptor beta chains follows, all from one sample in a study of regulatory T cells in long-lasting Graves disease. MiXCR, applied by TCRdb to the multiplex PCR reads, yields one record per CDR3 protein. The profile shows hundreds of thousands of distinct CDR3 sequences, around 15% of them singletons. Another study also made use of these data, one on T cells in Graves' hyperthyroidism and ophthalmopathy.

Material: peripheral blood mononuclear cells (PBMCs), obtained at new diagnosis, from a patient treated with antithyroid drugs. These receptors all come from a woman in her twenties or thirties with Graves disease. Both conserved end residues are trimmed from each CDR3.

j_gene | v_gene | CDR3aa
TRBJ2-1 | TRBV29-1 | SSSGRSNHEQF
TRBJ2-6 | TRBV20-1 | SAGDSRSGANVLT
TRBJ1-5 | TRBV7-2 | ASSFEVNSNQPQH
TRBJ1-6 | TRBV30 | AWMAGDSPLH
TRBJ2-3 | TRBV7-8 | ASSQGRTSLARGDTQY
TRBJ2-6 | TRBV5-1 | ASSLVGKTGANVLT
TRBJ2-1 | TRBV7-8 | ASSLGGLAGAGRAYNEQF
TRBJ2-3 | TRBV6-1 | ASSEDGGRLIDTQY
TRBJ2-1 | TRBV6-1 | ASRGGQGLNEQF
TRBJ2-2 | TRBV24-1 | ATSDHGQVGTGELF
TRBJ2-3 | TRBV20-1 | SAKAATSGKDTQY
TRBJ1-2 | TRBV20-1 | SADLDSGPGYT
TRBJ1-1 | TRBV28 | ASIRRQGEAF
TRBJ2-1 | TRBV2 | ASMVEGLAGNEQF
TRBJ2-2 | TRBV7-2 | ASSLGPTGLTGELF
TRBJ1-6 | TRBV28 | ASSGDRGPVRSPLH
TRBJ1-1 | TRBV12-3/TRBV12-4 | ASSLPGTAEAF
TRBJ1-2 | TRBV12-3/TRBV12-4 | ASSRDLYGYT
TRBJ2-2 | TRBV6-1 | ASSQDRGIRNTGELF
TRBJ1-4 | TRBV6-1 | ASSERGGATNEKLF
TRBJ2-1 | TRBV24-1 | ATSDPVAGGLNEQF
TRBJ1-5 | TRBV30 | AWSGGDNQPQH
TRBJ2-2 | TRBV7-3 | ASSLKRAAGELF
TRBJ2-2 | TRBV3-1 | ASSLHLSYSNTGELF
TRBJ2-5 | TRBV2 | ASRGTEGPETQY
TRBJ2-3 | TRBV19 | ASSVSWRDTQY
TRBJ2-5 | TRBV20-1 | SARSPLRETQY
TRBJ1-1 | TRBV6-4 | ASSDSTGPNTEAF
TRBJ1-5 | TRBV6-1 | ASTLEDLGNQPQH
TRBJ1-2 | TRBV7-9 | ASSRLDWPENGYT
TRBJ1-2 | TRBV27 | ASSLLSGGRAYGYT
TRBJ2-3 | TRBV19 | ASSAPGGPSTDTQY
TRBJ2-5 | TRBV19 | ASSTPSGAPRY
TRBJ2-1 | TRBV10-3 | AISDQDSGHNEQF
TRBJ2-2 | TRBV7-9 | ASSPSVELLF
TRBJ2-3 | TRBV7-9 | ASSFSSFRTDTQY
TRBJ2-2 | TRBV12-3/TRBV12-4 | ASTSLGSLAGELF
TRBJ1-4 | TRBV19 | ASKDLGTGNEKLF
TRBJ1-1 | TRBV20-1 | SARKQGNTEAF
TRBJ2-1 | TRBV6-1 | ASSSIGLGEQF
TRBJ2-1 | TRBV20-1 | SAPLLGTNNNEQF
TRBJ2-1 | TRBV6-1 | ASSTEGYEQF
TRBJ2-5 | TRBV11-1 | ASSFFGSAETQY
TRBJ2-5 | TRBV12-3/TRBV12-4 | ASSYRIETQY
TRBJ2-7 | TRBV28 | ASTGWDRISYEQY
TRBJ2-3 | TRBV19 | ASSLGTTQY
TRBJ2-1 | TRBV25-1 | ASSELGQGGSNEQF
TRBJ2-5 | TRBV2 | ASSEQETQY
TRBJ1-5 | TRBV28 | ASSFWGSFNQPQH
TRBJ2-7 | TRBV20-1 | SARALTGSYEQY
TRBJ1-1 | TRBV19 | ASSIEMGGSAEAF
TRBJ2-7 | TRBV10-3 | AIRDRSSYEQY
TRBJ1-5 | TRBV12-3/TRBV12-4 | ASREGPLSNQPQH
TRBJ2-3 | TRBV10-3 | AISQVGTSGISDTQY
TRBJ1-5 | TRBV6-9 | ASSYVFGNQPQH
TRBJ1-2 | TRBV28 | ASSLTPDYGYT
TRBJ1-2 | TRBV30 | AWRDQGDGYT
TRBJ1-2 | TRBV7-8 | ASSSNQGAGYGYT
TRBJ2-1 | TRBV5-1 | ASSLEQGARSSEQF